This T cell receptor beta chain was sequenced during a study of blood T cell repertoires in COVID-19. Methods used by the authors: Estimation of nucleated cell counts was performed using reference gene primer amplification. The table came from immunoSEQ multiplex PCR; TCRdb's copy has only in-frame clones and leaves some out. V and J calls and clone size are those listed in that table; D and trimming were worked out from the DNA. The data contain more than 55,000 clones, almost 95% of them seen just once; the ten biggest clones take up about 4.5%. Trimming removed 2 bases from V and 10 bases from J; junction bases left unmatched: 11. This CDR3 contains 16 residues. Germline assignment: CDR1 LGHDT and CDR2 YNNKEL (reference sequence). This clone was seen a single time.

The sequenced sample consisted of peripheral blood. The rearrangement uses TRBV3-1 (or the pseudogene TRBV3-2) and TRBJ2-1; 10 nucleotides agree with TRBD2. This TCR was sampled from a middle-aged man with active COVID-19. The CDR3 region has the DNA TGTGCCAGCAGCCAACGGGGAGCGGGAGGGAGGGGAGAGCAGTTCTTC. Protein sequence: CASSQRGAGGRGEQFF.